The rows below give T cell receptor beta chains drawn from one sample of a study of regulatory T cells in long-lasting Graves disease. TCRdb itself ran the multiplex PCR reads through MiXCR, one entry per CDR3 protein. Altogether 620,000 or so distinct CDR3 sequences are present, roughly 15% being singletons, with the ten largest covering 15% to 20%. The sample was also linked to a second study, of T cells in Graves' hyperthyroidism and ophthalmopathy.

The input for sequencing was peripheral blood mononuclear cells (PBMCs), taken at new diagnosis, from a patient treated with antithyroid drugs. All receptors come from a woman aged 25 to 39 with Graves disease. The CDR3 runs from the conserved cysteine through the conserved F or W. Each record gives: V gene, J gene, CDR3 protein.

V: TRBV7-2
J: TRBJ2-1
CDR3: CASSAHLAASYNEQFF

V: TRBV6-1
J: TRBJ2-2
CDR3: CATVELGGASGELFF

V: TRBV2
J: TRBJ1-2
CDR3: CASWTGDAVYGYTF

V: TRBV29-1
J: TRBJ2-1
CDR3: CSVEDSGSNEQFF

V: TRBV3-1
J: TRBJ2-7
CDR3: CASSHTPGQGFLEQYF

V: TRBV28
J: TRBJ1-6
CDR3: CASSSQPGNSPLHF

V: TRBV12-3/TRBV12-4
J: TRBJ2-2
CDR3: CASPTFTGELFF

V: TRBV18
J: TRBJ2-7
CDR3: CASSPSRDREQYF

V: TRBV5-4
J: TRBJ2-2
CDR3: CASSLGGLASPRGGELFF

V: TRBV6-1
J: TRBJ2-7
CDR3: CASRMGQGAYEQYF

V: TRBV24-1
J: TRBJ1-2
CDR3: CATSEGTGISYGYTF

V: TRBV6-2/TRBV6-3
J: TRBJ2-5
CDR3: CASSSSTGIRETQYF

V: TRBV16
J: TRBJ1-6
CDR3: CASSQSASNSPLHF

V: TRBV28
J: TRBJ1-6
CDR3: CASSLGQGNNSPLHF

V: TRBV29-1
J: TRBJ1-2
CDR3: CSGLSSSASDRGYTF

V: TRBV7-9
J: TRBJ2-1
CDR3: CASSSWGAGDNEQFF

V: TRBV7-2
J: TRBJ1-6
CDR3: CASSFKNRNSPLHF

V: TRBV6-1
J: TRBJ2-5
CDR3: CASGGSLQETQYF

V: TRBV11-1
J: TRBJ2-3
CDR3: CASSLIPLTYLAGGPKRTDTQYF

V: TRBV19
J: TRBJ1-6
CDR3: CASSFTNSPLHF

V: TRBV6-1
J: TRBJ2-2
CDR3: CASSEVAGGPVSGITGELFF

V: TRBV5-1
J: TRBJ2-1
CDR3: CASSGGLSYNEQFF

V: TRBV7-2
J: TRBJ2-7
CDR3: CASSIRGERRYEQYF